The 30 T cell receptor beta chains reported below all come from one sample, sequenced in a study of T cells after yellow fever vaccination. TCRdb called the 5' RACE reads again in MiXCR, with one record for every CDR3 protein. This table has 450,000 to 650,000 distinct CDR3 sequences, roughly 13% appearing once. The material was PBMCs, obtained on the day of the yellow fever booster vaccination. The receptor source for this set is a man aged 30 to 45 who received the YFV17D yellow fever vaccine.

The V call is TRBV18, the J call TRBJ2-1; 11 bases map to TRBD2. The germline V gene encodes CDR1 KGHSH and CDR2 LQKENI. The CDR3 contains 15 residues. The ends lost 2 bases at V and 6 bases at J; junction bases unmatched: 3. The CDR3 is CASSPETSGTNEQFF. In DNA, the CDR3 is TGTGCCAGCTCACCAGAGACTAGCGGGACCAATGAGCAGTTCTTC.

This clonotype was picked up one time. The V gene is TRBV3-1, the J gene TRBJ2-7; TRBD1 matches 9 bases. Per germline, CDR1 LGHDT and CDR2 YNNKEL (reference sequence). Germline trimming cut 2 bases from V and 4 bases from J; bases unmatched to any gene: 9. The CDR3 runs to 16 residues. The CDR3 sequence: CASSQTLGTGWYEQYF. CDR3 nucleotides: TGTGCCAGCAGCCAAACTTTAGGGACAGGGTGGTACGAGCAGTACTTC.

The CDR3 protein is CASSRGPGVDTEAFF. For the CDR3, the DNA is TGCGCCAGCAGCCGAGGGCCGGGTGTGGACACTGAAGCTTTCTTT. The J gene is TRBJ1-1, the V gene TRBV5-1; D not resolved. V was shortened by 4 bases and J by 3 bases, with 16 bases between the two germline ends. CDR3 length: 15 residues. Germline V CDR1 and CDR2: SGHRS, YFSETQ.

The chain is built from TRBV18 and TRBJ1-3; no definite D call. Germline V gene data show CDR1 as KGHSH and CDR2 as LQKENI. V dropped 0 bases and J dropped 0 bases, with 12 bases sitting between them. This CDR3 comprises 17 residues. CDR3 sequence (DNA): TGTGCCAGCTCACCACCGGCCAGAAGGAGCTCTGGAAACACCATATATTTT. Amino acids: CASSPPARRSSGNTIYF.

The chain employs TRBV28 and TRBJ2-3; D perhaps matches TRBD2 (6 bases). The V end was cut by 3 bases, the J end by 7 bases, with 11 bases between. CDR3 size: 13 residues. CDR1 and CDR2 from the germline V gene are MDHEN and SYDVKM. For the CDR3, the DNA is TGTGCCAGCAGTTTGGGCGGGATTAATACGCAGTATTTT. This encodes CASSLGGINTQYF. Full variable domain (rest looked up from reference TRBV28 and TRBJ2-3): DVKVTQSSRYLVKRTGEKVFLECVQDMDHENMFWYRQDPGLGLRLIYFSYDVKMKEKGDIPEGYSVSREKKERFSLILESASTNQTSMYLCASSLGGINTQYFGPGTRLTVL.

This chain links TRBV29-1 with TRBJ1-1; D may be TRBD1 (6 bases). Germline CDR1 is SQVTM and CDR2 is ANQGSEA. The ends were cut back, 6 bases at V and 1 base at J, with 12 bases in the middle. This CDR3 has 13 residues. The CDR3 coding sequence is TGCAGCGTGGCCGGACAGTGGAACACTGAAGCTTTCTTT. It codes for CSVAGQWNTEAFF.

The chain employs TRBV4-3 and TRBJ2-7, with a tentative D call TRBD1 (6 bases). V was pared by 0 bases and J by 4 bases, with 16 bases between. This CDR3 is built from 16 residues. CDR1 is LGHNA and CDR2 is YSLEER in the germline V gene. The CDR3 sequence is CASSQDRAGVWYEQYF. As DNA, the CDR3 is TGCGCCAGCAGCCAAGACCGGGCAGGGGTTTGGTACGAGCAGTACTTC.

This clonotype has more than one count but fewer than ten. V usage is TRBV7-6 and J usage is TRBJ2-7; D is possibly TRBD1 or TRBD2 (5 bases each). The germline V gene encodes CDR1 SGHVS and CDR2 FNYEAQ. This CDR3 is 16 amino acids long. The V and J ends lost 0 bases and 1 base respectively, with 13 bases between them. The CDR3 reads CASSLASRDASYEQYF. The CDR3 bases are TGTGCCAGCAGCTTAGCCAGCCGGGACGCATCCTACGAGCAGTACTTC. Combining the CDR3 with reference TRBV7-6 and TRBJ2-7 gives the whole variable domain GAGVSQSPRYKVTKRGQDVALRCDPISGHVSLYWYRQALGQGPEFLTYFNYEAQQDKSGLPNDRFSAERPEGSISTLTIQRTEQRDSAMYRCASSLASRDASYEQYFGPGTRLTVT.

The chain has TRBV6-5 and TRBJ2-2; the match to TRBD2 covers 13 bases. V lost 2 bases to trimming and J lost 6 bases; unmatched junction nucleotides: 6. The CDR3 consists of 17 residues. The germline gives CDR1 MNHEY, CDR2 SVGAGI. This CDR3 reads CASSYRGLAGSPGELFF. CDR3 coding DNA: TGTGCCAGCAGTTACCGGGGACTAGCGGGATCCCCCGGGGAGCTGTTTTTT.

This clonotype appeared a few times. This sequence joins TRBV7-2 and TRBJ2-7, with D perhaps matching TRBD2 (5 bases). The CDR3 contains 12 residues. The V and J ends lost 3 bases and 6 bases respectively, with 9 bases between them. CDR1 SGHTA and CDR2 FQGNSA come from the germline V gene. The CDR3 region is CASSLNAGEQYF. Here the CDR3 DNA reads TGTGCCAGCAGCTTGAATGCGGGCGAGCAGTACTTC.

The V call is TRBV19, the J call TRBJ2-7; D may be TRBD1 (6 bases). V was pared by 5 bases and J by 1 base, with 9 bases between. This CDR3 is built from 13 residues. CDR1 and CDR2 (germline): LNHDA, SQIVND (reference sequence). In DNA, the CDR3 is TGTGCCAGTAGTGTCGGACAGTCCTACGAGCAGTACTTC. Translated, it gives CASSVGQSYEQYF.

This chain connects TRBV2 to TRBJ2-7, with D tentatively TRBD2 (5 bases). V shed 4 bases and J shed 2 bases, with 12 bases lying between them. CDR1 is SNHLY and CDR2 is FYNNEI in the germline V gene. The CDR3 runs 14 residues. This chain's CDR3 is CASSVQGRAYEQYF. CDR3 bases: TGTGCCAGCAGTGTGCAAGGGCGGGCCTACGAGCAGTACTTC.

The chain has TRBV11-2 and TRBJ1-1, with D tentatively TRBD1 (5 bases). CDR1 is SGHAT, CDR2 FQNNGV, per germline. The V end lost 4 bases, the J end lost 3 bases, and 24 bases lay between the germline ends. The CDR3 spans 18 residues. CDR3 region: CASSWDTVGGSYDTEAFF. CDR3 bases: TGTGCCAGCAGCTGGGATACGGTGGGGGGGTCTTACGACACTGAAGCTTTCTTT.

This clonotype was counted at least ten times. V usage is TRBV20-1 and J usage is TRBJ1-1, with D possibly being TRBD1 (5 bases). This CDR3 spans 17 amino acids. The V and J ends lost 0 bases and 0 bases respectively, with 17 bases between them. Germline V lookup: CDR1 DFQATT, CDR2 SNEGSKA (reference sequence). The CDR3 DNA reads TGCAGTGCTAGAGATCCGGGGCTGGAGACTATGAACACTGAAGCTTTCTTT. Its translation is CSARDPGLETMNTEAFF.

This clonotype was seen a handful of times. The J gene is TRBJ2-5, the V gene TRBV20-1; D call uncertain. Looked up from germline, CDR1 is DFQATT and CDR2 is SNEGSKA (reference sequence). The CDR3 has 10 amino acids. V lost 6 bases, J lost 5 bases, and 7 bases lay in between. The CDR3 DNA reads TGCAGTGCGAAAATGGAGACCCAGTACTTC. It is translated as CSAKMETQYF.

This clonotype was seen a few times. The genes are TRBV28 and TRBJ2-7; 9 bases match TRBD1. J gave up 4 bases and V 6 bases, and 10 bases lay outside the gene matches. Germline V CDR1 and CDR2: MDHEN, SYDVKM. The CDR3 contains 15 residues. The CDR3 DNA is TGTGCCAGCAGACCCGAGTGGGGACAGGGTTACGAGCAGTACTTC. Its protein is CASRPEWGQGYEQYF.

This clonotype has more than one count but fewer than ten. The rearrangement uses TRBV18 and TRBJ1-2, with TRBD1 matching 7 bases. The CDR3 totals 14 residues. CDR1 and CDR2 from the germline V gene are KGHSH and LQKENI. The J segment lost 7 bases and the V segment lost 0 bases, leaving 5 bases of the junction unmatched. The CDR3 reads CASSPPNRGAGYTF. CDR3 coding DNA: TGTGCCAGCTCACCACCGAACAGGGGAGCTGGCTACACCTTC. Drawing the rest from reference TRBV18 and TRBJ1-2, the complete variable domain is NAGVMQNPRHLVRRRGQEARLRCSPMKGHSHVYWYRQLPEEGLKFMVYLQKENIIDESGMPKERFSAEFPKEGPSILRIQQVVRGDSAAYFCASSPPNRGAGYTFGSGTRLTVV.

V and J are TRBV5-1 and TRBJ1-1; 8 positions agree with TRBD1. CDR1 and CDR2 from the germline V gene are SGHRS and YFSETQ. The CDR3 extends over 13 amino acids. V shed 7 bases and J 6 bases; nucleotides not matched to a gene: 8. This CDR3 is CASGFQGAAEAFF. The CDR3 region has the DNA TGCGCCAGCGGATTCCAGGGGGCCGCTGAAGCTTTCTTT.

This clonotype was recorded a few times. V and J are TRBV7-8 and TRBJ1-3, with 10 bases lining up with TRBD1. Germline V lookup: CDR1 SGHVS, CDR2 FQNEAQ. The V gene end was trimmed by 3 bases and the J gene end by 4 bases; junction bases not matched to a gene: 6. The CDR3 length is 16 residues. The CDR3 nucleotides read TGTGCCAGCAGCTTTCCTCGGACAGGGGGAGGAAACACCATATATTTT. It yields the protein CASSFPRTGGGNTIYF.

This clonotype was detected a few times. The V and J genes are TRBV23-1 and TRBJ1-5; D unclear. TRBV23-1 is given ORF status, its function remaining uncertain. Between the trimmed V and J ends, which lost 7 bases and 5 bases, there was a span of 3 bases. The CDR3 runs to 10 residues. CDR3 sequence: CASTHQPQHF. DNA of the CDR3: TGCGCCAGCACCCATCAGCCCCAGCATTTT.

In its sample, this clonotype was seen many times. This rearrangement joins TRBV24-1 to TRBJ2-3; unclear D gene. The CDR3 is 12 amino acids. The germline gives CDR1 KGHDR, CDR2 SFDVKD. Trimming took off 1 base at V and 6 bases at J, with 4 bases between the two ends. The chain's CDR3 is CATSDFTDTQYF. The DNA of the CDR3 is TGTGCCACCAGTGATTTCACGGATACGCAGTATTTT.

The CDR3 sequence: CASSEEGTRGFF. As DNA, the CDR3 is TGTGCCAGCAGTGAAGAGGGGACTAGAGGGTTCTTC. The chain combines TRBV2 with TRBJ2-1; 8 bases are a match to TRBD2. The CDR3 runs to 12 residues. V lost 1 base, J lost 15 bases, and 5 bases stayed unmatched. Germline V CDR1 and CDR2: SNHLY, FYNNEI.

This clonotype has a handful of counts. The chain is built from TRBV19 and TRBJ2-7; D could derive from TRBD1 or TRBD2 (5 bases each). V was trimmed by 8 bases and J by 6 bases, leaving 11 bases between them. Germline CDR1 and CDR2: LNHDA and SQIVND (reference sequence). The CDR3 is 11 amino acids. This CDR3 is CASGGSGEQYF. CDR3 nucleotide sequence: TGTGCCAGTGGGGGTTCCGGCGAGCAGTACTTC.

This clonotype was found a few times. The chain links TRBV12-3 or TRBV12-4 to TRBJ2-5, with D uncertain. There are 12 residues in the CDR3. V lost 3 bases and J lost 9, with 11 bases in between. The CDR3 spells CASSFGLGPQYF. The CDR3, as DNA: TGTGCCAGCAGTTTCGGGCTCGGGCCCCAGTACTTC.

This clonotype was observed a few times. This sequence joins TRBV29-1 and TRBJ2-4; D is ambiguous. Trimming took off 6 bases at V and 6 bases at J, with 12 bases between the two ends. The CDR3 totals 12 residues. CDR1 SQVTM and CDR2 ANQGSEA come from the germline V gene. DNA of the CDR3: TGCAGCGTCGAACGCCTCCCAAACATTCAGTACTTC. Encoded protein: CSVERLPNIQYF.

This clonotype was seen a handful of times. V gene TRBV5-6 combines with J gene TRBJ2-5; 10 bases are a match to TRBD2. The trim removed 3 bases at V and 0 bases at J, leaving 5 bases unmatched. The CDR3 totals 16 residues. CDR1 is SGHDT, CDR2 YYEEEE, per germline. The CDR3 nucleotides read TGTGCCAGCAGCTCCAAGGGACTAGCGTACCAAGAGACCCAGTACTTC. It specifies CASSSKGLAYQETQYF.

The chain has TRBV5-5 and TRBJ1-2, with D unresolved. The CDR3 spans 15 residues. The germline CDR1 and CDR2 sequences are SGHKS and YYEKEE (reference sequence). The germline V and J ends were trimmed by 4 bases and 2 bases, with 15 bases remaining between them. CDR3 sequence reads: CASSPVPRINYGYTF. Written as DNA, the CDR3 is TGTGCCAGCAGCCCCGTCCCACGGATCAACTATGGCTACACCTTC.

This clonotype has just a few counts. V gene TRBV5-1 combines with J gene TRBJ2-5, with TRBD1 as a possible D gene (6 bases). The CDR3 loop spans 14 amino acids. Germline values: CDR1 SGHRS, CDR2 YFSETQ. V shed 0 bases and J shed 5 bases, with 11 bases lying between them. The CDR3 DNA is TGCGCCAGCAGCTTGGGGACAGATGGCGAGACCCAGTACTTC. This sequence encodes CASSLGTDGETQYF.

This rearrangement joins TRBV6-5 to TRBJ2-1, with D uncertain. Germline V CDR1 and CDR2: MNHEY, SVGAGI. Trimming removed 0 bases from V and 5 bases from J, with 11 bases in between. This CDR3 region has 15 residues. CDR3 nucleotide sequence: TGTGCCAGCAGTTACTCGAGGACCCTGCACAATGAGCAGTTCTTC. Translation gives CASSYSRTLHNEQFF.

The genes are TRBV4-3 and TRBJ2-4; a weak D match, TRBD2 (6 bases). Trimming took 3 bases from V and 10 from J, leaving 19 bases between them. This CDR3 has 15 amino acids. CDR1 LGHNA and CDR2 YSLEER come from the germline V gene. The CDR3 protein is CASSQLPGLPNIQYF. In DNA, the CDR3 is TGCGCCAGCAGCCAGTTGCCGGGACTTCCAAATATTCAGTACTTC.